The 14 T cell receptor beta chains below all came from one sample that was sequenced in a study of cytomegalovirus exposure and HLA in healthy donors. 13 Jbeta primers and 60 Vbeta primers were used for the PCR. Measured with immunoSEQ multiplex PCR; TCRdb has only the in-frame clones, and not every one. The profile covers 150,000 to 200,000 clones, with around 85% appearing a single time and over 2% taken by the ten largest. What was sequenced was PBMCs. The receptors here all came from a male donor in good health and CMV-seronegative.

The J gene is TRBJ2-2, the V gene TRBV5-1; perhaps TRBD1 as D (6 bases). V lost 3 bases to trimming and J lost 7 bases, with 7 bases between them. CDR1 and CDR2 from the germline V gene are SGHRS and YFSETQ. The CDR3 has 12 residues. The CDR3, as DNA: TGCGCCAGCAGCTACAGGGTCGGGGAGCTGTTTTTT. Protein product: CASSYRVGELFF. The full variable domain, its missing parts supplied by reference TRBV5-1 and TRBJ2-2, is KAGVTQTPRYLIKTRGQQVTLSCSPISGHRSVSWYQQTPGQGLQFLFEYFSETQRNKGNFPGRFSGRQFSNSRSEMNVSTLELGDSALYLCASSYRVGELFFGEGSRLTVL.

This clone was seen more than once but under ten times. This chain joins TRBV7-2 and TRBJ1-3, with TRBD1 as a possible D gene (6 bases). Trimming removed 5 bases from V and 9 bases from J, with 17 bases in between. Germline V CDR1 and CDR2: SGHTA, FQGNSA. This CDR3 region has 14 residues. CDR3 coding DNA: TGTGCCAGCAGCCCCGGGACACGACTGGGCACCATATATTTT. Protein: CASSPGTRLGTIYF.

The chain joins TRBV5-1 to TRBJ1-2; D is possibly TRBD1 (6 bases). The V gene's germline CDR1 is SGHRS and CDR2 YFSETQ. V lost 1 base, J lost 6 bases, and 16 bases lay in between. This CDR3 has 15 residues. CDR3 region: CASSLPTTGLNGYTF. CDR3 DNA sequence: TGCGCCAGCAGCTTGCCGACTACAGGGTTAAATGGCTACACCTTC.

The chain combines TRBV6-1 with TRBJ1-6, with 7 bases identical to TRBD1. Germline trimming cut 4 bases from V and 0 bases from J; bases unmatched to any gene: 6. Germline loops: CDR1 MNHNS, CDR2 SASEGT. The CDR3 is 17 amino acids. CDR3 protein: CASSVRQGNSYNSPLHF. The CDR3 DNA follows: TGTGCCAGCAGTGTTAGACAGGGAAACTCCTATAATTCACCCCTCCACTTT.

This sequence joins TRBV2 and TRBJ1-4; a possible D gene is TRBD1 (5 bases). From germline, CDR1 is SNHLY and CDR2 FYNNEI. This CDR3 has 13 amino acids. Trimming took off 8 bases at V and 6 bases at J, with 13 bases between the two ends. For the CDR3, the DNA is TGTGCCAGCTCCTTGGGGGGGGATGAAAAACTGTTTTTT. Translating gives CASSLGGDEKLFF.

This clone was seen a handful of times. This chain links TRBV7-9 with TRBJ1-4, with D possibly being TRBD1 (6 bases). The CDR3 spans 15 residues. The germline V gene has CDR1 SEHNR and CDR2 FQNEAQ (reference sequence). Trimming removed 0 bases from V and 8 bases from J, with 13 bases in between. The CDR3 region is CASSLALGGREKLFF. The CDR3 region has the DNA TGTGCCAGCAGCTTAGCGCTTGGGGGCAGGGAAAAACTGTTTTTT.

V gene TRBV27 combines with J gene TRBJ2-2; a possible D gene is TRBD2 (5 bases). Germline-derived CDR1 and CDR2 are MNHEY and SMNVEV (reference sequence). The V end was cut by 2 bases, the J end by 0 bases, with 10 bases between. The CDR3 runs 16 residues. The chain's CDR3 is CASSLLAGTNTGELFF. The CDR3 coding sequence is TGTGCCAGCAGTTTACTCGCCGGGACGAACACCGGGGAGCTGTTTTTT.

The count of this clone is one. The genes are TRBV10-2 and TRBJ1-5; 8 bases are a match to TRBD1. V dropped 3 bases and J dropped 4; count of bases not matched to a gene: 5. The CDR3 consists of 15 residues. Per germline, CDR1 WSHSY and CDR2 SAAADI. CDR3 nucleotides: TGCGCCAGCAGTGACGGGACAGGACTTAATCAGCCCCAGCATTTT. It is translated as CASSDGTGLNQPQHF.

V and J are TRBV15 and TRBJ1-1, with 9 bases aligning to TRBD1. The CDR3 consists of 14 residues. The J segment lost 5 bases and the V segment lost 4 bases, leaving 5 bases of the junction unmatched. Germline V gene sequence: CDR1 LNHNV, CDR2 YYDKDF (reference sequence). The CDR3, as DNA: TGTGCCACCAGCAAAGGACAGGGGTGGACTGAAGCTTTCTTT. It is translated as CATSKGQGWTEAFF.

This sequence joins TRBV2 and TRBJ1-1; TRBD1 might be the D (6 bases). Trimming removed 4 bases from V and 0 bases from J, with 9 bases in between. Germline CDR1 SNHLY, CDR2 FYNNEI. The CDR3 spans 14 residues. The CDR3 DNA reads TGTGCCAGCAGTGGACAGGTCATGAACACTGAAGCTTTCTTT. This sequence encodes CASSGQVMNTEAFF.

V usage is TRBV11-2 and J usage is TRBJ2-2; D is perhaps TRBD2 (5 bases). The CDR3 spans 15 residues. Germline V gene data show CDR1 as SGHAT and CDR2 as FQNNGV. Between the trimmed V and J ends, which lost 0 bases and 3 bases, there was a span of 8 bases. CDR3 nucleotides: TGTGCCAGCAGCTTAGATTTCGGGGACACCGGGGAGCTGTTTTTT. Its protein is CASSLDFGDTGELFF.

The CDR3 sequence: CASNEQGYEQYF. The DNA for the CDR3 is TGTGCCAGCAACGAGCAGGGGTACGAGCAGTACTTC. The V call is TRBV2, the J call TRBJ2-7; a weak D match, TRBD1 (6 bases). With 7 bases removed from V and 4 bases from J, the gap between germline ends came to 11 bases. Germline V gives CDR1 SNHLY, CDR2 FYNNEI. CDR3 length: 12 residues.

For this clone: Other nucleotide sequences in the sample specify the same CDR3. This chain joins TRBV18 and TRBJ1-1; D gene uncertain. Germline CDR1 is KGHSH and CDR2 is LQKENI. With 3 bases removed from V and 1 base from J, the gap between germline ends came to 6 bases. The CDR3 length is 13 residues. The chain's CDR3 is CASSPSGNTEAFF. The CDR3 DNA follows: TGTGCCAGCTCACCTTCAGGGAACACTGAAGCTTTCTTT.

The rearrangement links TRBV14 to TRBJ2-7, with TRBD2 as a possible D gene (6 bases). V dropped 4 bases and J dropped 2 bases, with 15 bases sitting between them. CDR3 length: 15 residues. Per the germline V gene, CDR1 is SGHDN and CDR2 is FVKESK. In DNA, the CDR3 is TGTGCCAGCAGCCTAATCGGGACTCTTGCCTACGAGCAGTACTTC. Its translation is CASSLIGTLAYEQYF.